This TCR beta chain was sequenced for a study of T cell responses to AZD1222 COVID-19 vaccine. Per germline, CDR1 SEHNR and CDR2 FQNEAQ (reference sequence). CDR3 size: 15 residues. The V and J ends lost 9 bases and 5 bases respectively, with 19 bases between them. Assay used: immunoSEQ multiplex PCR; TCRdb lists only in-frame clones, some missing. The repertoire holds more than 90,000 clones, with about 90% as singletons. This material consisted of peripheral blood, taken on day 0 of AZD1222 vaccination. The chain has TRBV7-9 and TRBJ2-2; maybe TRBD2 (6 bases). The receptor was derived from an adult in good health. CDR3 protein: CASSPRESGTGELFF. The CDR3 coding sequence is TGTGCCAGTTCTCCCCGGGAGTCTGGGACCGGGGAGCTGTTTTTT.